These 15 T cell receptor beta chains were all obtained from the same sample, sequenced in a study of blood T cell dynamics during melanoma immunotherapy. Produced via immunoSEQ multiplex PCR; TCRdb's table is partial and in-frame only. The sample yields thousands of clones, approximately 83% seen once. Time point denoted: week 3, after first cycle of checkpoint inhibitor. Sequencing was performed on blood, taken from a patient treated with checkpoint blockade. These receptors originate from a human donor with melanoma.

The chain uses TRBV12-1 and TRBJ1-2. TRBV12-1 corresponds to a pseudogene. The length of the CDR3 is 10 residues. CDR3 coding DNA: TGTGCCAGCAGACCCGATGGCTACACCTTC. This sequence encodes CASRPDGYTF.

The chain couples TRBV11-3 to TRBJ2-2; the D is unclear. The CDR3 spans 13 residues. V was clipped by 5 bases and J by 5 bases, with 9 bases between them. From germline, CDR1 is SGHNT and CDR2 YENEEA. The CDR3 nucleotides read TGTGCCAGCAGCAAGAGGAGAACCGGGGAGCTGTTTTTT. Amino acids: CASSKRRTGELFF.

V usage is TRBV28 and J usage is TRBJ1-2; maybe TRBD1 (5 bases). Germline CDR1 is MDHEN and CDR2 is SYDVKM. The ends were cut back, 4 bases at V and 5 bases at J, with 17 bases in the middle. The length of the CDR3 is 15 residues. The CDR3 region is CASSSATARGYGYTF. The DNA of the CDR3 is TGTGCCAGCAGTTCGGCGACAGCCCGGGGTTATGGCTACACCTTC.

This clone has a handful of counts. This chain uses TRBV14 with TRBJ1-6; D gene ambiguous. This CDR3 has 16 residues. V was shortened by 1 base and J by 1 base, with 8 bases between the two germline ends. Germline V gives CDR1 SGHDN, CDR2 FVKESK. The CDR3 sequence is CASSQVAPSYNSPLHF. CDR3 DNA: TGTGCCAGCAGCCAAGTCGCTCCATCCTATAATTCACCCCTCCACTTT.

The CDR3 region is CASSVDGGIRNEQFF. As DNA, the CDR3 is TGTGCCAGCAGTGTGGACGGGGGGATTCGGAATGAGCAGTTCTTC. The rearrangement joins TRBV7-2 to TRBJ2-1; 7 nucleotides line up with TRBD2. Germline CDR1 reads SGHTA; CDR2 reads FQGNSA. V lost 6 bases to trimming and J lost 7 bases; unmatched junction nucleotides: 12. This CDR3 is built from 15 residues.

The chain couples TRBV27 to TRBJ2-2; D might be TRBD1 or TRBD2, each matching 5 bases. The CDR3 is made up of 17 amino acids. V was cut by 1 base and J by 3 bases, with 15 bases left in between. CDR1 is MNHEY and CDR2 is SMNVEV in the germline V gene (reference sequence). CDR3 sequence: CASSLFSGWGDTGELFF. CDR3 sequence (DNA): TGTGCCAGCAGTTTATTTTCAGGGTGGGGAGACACCGGGGAGCTGTTTTTT.

The chain couples TRBV10-3 to TRBJ2-7, with 7 bases lining up with TRBD1. The V and J ends lost 6 bases and 2 bases, in that order; junction bases with no gene match: 7. Germline values: CDR1 ENHRY, CDR2 SYGVKD. This CDR3 has 14 residues. The CDR3 bases are TGTGCCATCAGACCGGACAGGACCGCCTACGAGCAGTACTTC. As protein: CAIRPDRTAYEQYF.

V gene TRBV6-6 combines with J gene TRBJ1-4; TRBD1 matches 10 bases. Per germline, CDR1 MNHNY and CDR2 SVGAGI (reference sequence). The CDR3 runs 15 residues. V lost 4 bases to trimming and J lost 8 bases; unmatched junction nucleotides: 7. CDR3: CASSSDRGKREKLFF. The DNA of the CDR3 is TGTGCCAGCAGTTCGGACAGGGGGAAGAGGGAAAAACTGTTTTTT.

The chain uses TRBV5-4 and TRBJ2-7; D call uncertain. The CDR3 is 14 residues long. Germline CDR1 and CDR2: SGHNT and YYREEE (reference sequence). Trimming removed 0 bases from V and 1 base from J, with 8 bases in between. CDR3 amino acids: CASSLAPESYEQYF. The CDR3 region has the DNA TGTGCCAGCAGCTTGGCCCCGGAATCCTACGAGCAGTACTTC.

The chain couples TRBV7-9 to TRBJ2-1; D not certain. Germline CDR1 SEHNR, CDR2 FQNEAQ (reference sequence). The CDR3 is made up of 15 amino acids. Trimming removed 5 bases from V and 2 bases from J, with 13 bases in between. The CDR3 loop is CASSPSASPYNEQFF. Here the CDR3 DNA reads TGTGCCAGCAGCCCCTCCGCCAGCCCCTACAATGAGCAGTTCTTC. The full variable domain, its missing parts supplied by reference TRBV7-9 and TRBJ2-1, is DTGVSQNPRHKITKRGQNVTFRCDPISEHNRLYWYRQTLGQGPEFLTYFQNEAQLEKSRLLSDRFSAERPKGSFSTLEIQRTEQGDSAMYLCASSPSASPYNEQFFGPGTRLTVL.

The genes are TRBV7-9 and TRBJ2-7; unclear D gene. CDR3 length equals 12 residues. Trimming pared 1 base from V and 2 bases from J, leaving 3 bases between. Germline V lookup: CDR1 SEHNR, CDR2 FQNEAQ (reference sequence). DNA of the CDR3: TGTGCCAGCAGCTTAGTTGCCTACGAGCAGTACTTC. It codes for CASSLVAYEQYF.

For the CDR3, the DNA is TGTGCCAGCAGCCAATGGACAGGGTACGGAAACACCATATATTTT. It yields the protein CASSQWTGYGNTIYF. This sequence joins TRBV14 and TRBJ1-3; 8 bases are shared with TRBD1. Per germline, CDR1 SGHDN and CDR2 FVKESK. V shed 2 bases and J 4 bases; nucleotides not matched to a gene: 4. The CDR3 sequence is 15 residues long.

This rearrangement joins TRBV19 to TRBJ2-3; 12 nucleotides agree with TRBD2. CDR3 size: 18 residues. J was trimmed by 0 bases and V by 9 bases; bases with no gene match: 13. Germline CDR1 LNHDA, CDR2 SQIVND (reference sequence). CDR3: CASYGGLAGHPSTDTQYF. CDR3 DNA sequence: TGTGCCAGCTACGGCGGACTAGCGGGGCACCCTAGCACAGATACGCAGTATTTT.

The V and J genes are TRBV30 and TRBJ2-3; the match to TRBD2 covers 7 bases. The length of the CDR3 is 14 residues. The germline CDR1 and CDR2 sequences are GTSNPN and SVGIG (reference sequence). With V trimmed by 8 bases and J by 4 bases, 12 bases remained unmatched. Here the CDR3 DNA reads TGTGCCGCCGGGTATGGGGGGGTCGCAGATACGCAGTATTTT. It encodes CAAGYGGVADTQYF.

The CDR3 protein is CASSLTGFPTGELFF. CDR3 nucleotide sequence: TGTGCCAGCAGTTTAACGGGGTTTCCCACCGGGGAGCTGTTTTTT. The chain has TRBV27 and TRBJ2-2, with D possibly matching TRBD2 (5 bases). Germline V gives CDR1 MNHEY, CDR2 SMNVEV (reference sequence). The germline V and J ends were trimmed by 2 bases and 4 bases, with 11 bases remaining between them. The CDR3 covers 15 residues.